Presented here are 20 T cell receptor beta chains from one specimen sequenced in a study of T cell clonality in common variable immunodeficiency. TCRdb's copy holds only in-frame clones and misses some; the assay was immunoSEQ multiplex PCR. The sample was found to contain around 15,000 clones, and every one recurs. Study-wide points: In common variable immunodeficiency, TCR beta chains reportedly carried fewer deletions and N-nucleotide insertions.

The antigens these receptors bind are not known. The specimen was peripheral blood mononuclear cells. The receptors come from a human donor with common variable immunodeficiency.

At least ten counts were recorded for this clone. The read is 3 residues too short to cover the CDR3 end, so that end is filled in from the germline J gene. This sequence joins TRBV19 and TRBJ1-1; the match to TRBD1 covers 7 bases. CDR3 length: 12 residues. The germline gives CDR1 LNHDA, CDR2 SQIVND (reference sequence). The chain's CDR3 is CASSRQGPEAFF. The CDR3 DNA, read in part, is TGTGCCAGTAGCCGACAGGGACCCGAA. The full variable domain, completed using reference TRBV19 and TRBJ1-1, is DGGITQSPKYLFRKEGQNVTLSCEQNLNHDAMYWYRQDPGQGLRLIYYSQIVNDFQKGDIAEGYSVSREKKESFPLTVTSAQKNPTAFYLCASSRQGPEAFFGQGTRLTVV.

This clone has at least ten counts. The read gets to within 3 residues of the CDR3 end, and the germline J gene fills in the rest. The gene calls are TRBV5-5 and TRBJ2-5; D is possibly TRBD1 (5 bases). The length of the CDR3 is 15 residues. Germline V gene sequence: CDR1 SGHKS, CDR2 YYEKEE (reference sequence). V lost 0 bases and J lost 2, with 11 bases in between. The CDR3 reads CASSLGPQGQETQYF. CDR3 DNA, as far as it was read: TGTGCCAGCAGCTTGGGTCCGCAGGGACAAGAGACC. Full variable domain (missing parts from reference TRBV5-5 and TRBJ2-5): DAGVTQSPTHLIKTRGQQVTLRCSPISGHKSVSWYQQVLGQGPQFIFQYYEKEERGRGNFPDRFSARQFPNYSSELNVNALLLGDSALYLCASSLGPQGQETQYFGPGTRLLVL.

This clone was observed at least ten times. The CDR3 is cut off 3 residues early in the read; its end comes from the germline J gene. The chain uses TRBV20-1 and TRBJ2-7; TRBD2 aligns across 8 bases. Germline V gives CDR1 DFQATT, CDR2 SNEGSKA (reference sequence). The CDR3 covers 18 residues. V lost 2 bases to trimming and J lost 1 base; unmatched junction nucleotides: 16. The DNA read from the CDR3 is TGCAGTGCTAGACGAGGAGCGGGGGTCTCGAAGGCTTCCTACGAG. Its protein product is CSARRGAGVSKASYE. The complete CDR3 sequence is CSARRGAGVSKASYEQYF.

Note on this clone: The read gets to within 3 residues of the CDR3 end, and the germline J gene fills in the rest. The rearrangement joins TRBV6-1 to TRBJ2-1, with a tentative D call TRBD2 (7 bases). This CDR3 region has 18 residues. V lost 0 bases and J 4 bases, leaving 19 bases between the germline ends. Looked up from germline, CDR1 is MNHNS and CDR2 is SASEGT. The DNA read from the CDR3 is TGTGCCAGCAGTGAAGCGCGTTCACGGGGGGCCCTATACAATGAG. Amino acids: CASSEARSRGALYNE. The CDR3 as a whole reads CASSEARSRGALYNEQFF.

Regarding this clone: The read stops 3 residues short of the end of the CDR3; the missing end is completed from the germline J gene. The chain is built from TRBV2 and TRBJ1-5; maybe TRBD1 (6 bases). Trimming left V 7 bases short and J 7 bases short, with 14 bases between. Germline-derived CDR1 and CDR2 are SNHLY and FYNNEI. The length of the CDR3 is 13 residues. The DNA read from the CDR3 is TGTGCCAGCACGGGGGGCAGAAAGCAGCCC. Translation gives CASTGGRKQP. The complete CDR3 sequence is CASTGGRKQPQHF.

In regard to this clone: The DNA ends 3 residues before the CDR3 does, and the rest of the CDR3 is filled in from the germline J gene. The V call is TRBV7-2, the J call TRBJ2-1; D may be TRBD2 (7 bases). The CDR3 is made up of 15 amino acids. The germline V and J ends were trimmed by 6 bases and 3 bases, with 15 bases remaining between them. In germline, CDR1 is SGHTA, CDR2 FQGNSA. The CDR3 sequence: CASRQGGVFYNEQFF. The CDR3 bases that were read are TGTGCCAGCAGGCAAGGGGGGGTCTTCTACAATGAG.

This clone is termed large (0.1 to 1%). The read falls 3 residues short of the CDR3 end, and the missing part is taken from the germline J gene. The chain recombines TRBV15 with TRBJ2-4; TRBD2 aligns across 14 bases. Germline V gene sequence: CDR1 LNHNV, CDR2 YYDKDF (reference sequence). This CDR3 region has 14 residues. The sequenced CDR3 bases are TGTGCCACCAGCAGAGGGACTAGCGGGGGGATT. This gives the protein CATSRGTSGGI. The complete CDR3 reads CATSRGTSGGIQYF.

This clone showed up just a few times. The missing CDR3 end, 3 residues past where the read stops, is filled in from the germline J gene. The chain recombines TRBV18 with TRBJ1-6, with TRBD1 matching over 7 bases. Per the germline V gene, CDR1 is KGHSH and CDR2 is LQKENI. The CDR3 loop spans 15 amino acids. J gave up 5 bases and V 1 base, and 2 bases lay outside the gene matches. This chain's CDR3 is CASSPLGQNNSPLHF. Incomplete CDR3 DNA: TGTGCCAGCTCACCACTGGGACAGAATAATTCACCC.

With respect to this clone: The read stops 3 residues short of the end of the CDR3; the missing end is completed from the germline J gene. The chain combines TRBV7-6 with TRBJ1-3; D remains ambiguous. Trimming pared 4 bases from V and 4 bases from J, leaving 11 bases between. CDR1 and CDR2 from the germline V gene are SGHVS and FNYEAQ. CDR3 length equals 14 residues. This CDR3 reads CASSSQVEGNTIYF. CDR3 DNA, as far as it was read: TGTGCCAGCAGCTCCCAGGTCGAGGGAAACACC.

Comment on this clone: Sequencing ends 3 residues short of the CDR3 end; the germline J gene provides the rest. The chain links TRBV30 to TRBJ2-2, with TRBD1 matching over 8 bases. This CDR3 has 15 amino acids. The germline gives CDR1 GTSNPN, CDR2 SVGIG (reference sequence). V dropped 0 bases and J dropped 5; count of bases not matched to a gene: 5. Partial CDR3 DNA: TGTGCCTGGAGTGTAAGACAGGGGAGGACCGGGGAG. Amino acids: CAWSVRQGRTGE. The CDR3 reads in full as CAWSVRQGRTGELFF.

This clone has a handful of counts. The missing CDR3 end, 3 residues past where the read stops, is filled in from the germline J gene. This chain links TRBV2 with TRBJ2-2, with TRBD1 as a possible D gene (6 bases). The CDR3 is made up of 15 amino acids. Trimming stripped 7 bases from V and 0 bases from J, with 12 bases between. Germline CDR1 is SNHLY and CDR2 is FYNNEI. The CDR3: CASKRTAPNTGELFF. Incomplete CDR3 DNA: TGTGCCAGCAAAAGGACAGCCCCGAACACCGGGGAG.

This clone has at least ten counts. The CDR3 goes on 3 residues after the read ends, and that part is filled in from the germline J gene. This chain joins TRBV30 and TRBJ2-5; D may be TRBD2 (6 bases). CDR1 and CDR2 (germline): GTSNPN, SVGIG (reference sequence). The length of the CDR3 is 14 residues. V dropped 2 bases and J dropped 0 bases, with 10 bases sitting between them. The covered CDR3 bases are TGTGCCTGGAGTTTTCGGGACTACCAAGAGACC. Translating gives CAWSFRDYQET. The full CDR3 protein is CAWSFRDYQETQYF.

There are many counts of this clone. Read coverage stops 3 residues before the CDR3 terminus; the germline J gene supplies the remainder. The chain recombines TRBV5-1 with TRBJ2-7, with no clear D. Germline assignment: CDR1 SGHRS and CDR2 YFSETQ. CDR3 length: 12 amino acids. Trimming removed 0 bases from V and 4 bases from J, with 5 bases in between. CDR3 bases read: TGCGCCAGCAGCTTGGTTTCGTACGAG. It translates to CASSLVSYE. The whole CDR3 reads CASSLVSYEQYF.

This clone was picked up many times. The CDR3 extends 3 residues past the end of the read, so its final part is completed from the germline J gene. V usage is TRBV4-1 and J usage is TRBJ2-7; D possibly corresponds to TRBD2 (5 bases). Between the trimmed V and J ends, which lost 3 bases and 4 bases, there was a span of 13 bases. The CDR3 is 14 amino acids. Per the germline V gene, CDR1 is MGHRA and CDR2 is YSYEKL. The sequenced part of the CDR3 DNA is TGCGCCAGCAGCCAGGACTCTCGCGGGTACGAG. It translates to CASSQDSRGYE. The CDR3, in full, reads CASSQDSRGYEQYF.

About this clone itself: Sequencing ends 3 residues short of the CDR3 end; the germline J gene provides the rest. The chain recombines TRBV30 with TRBJ1-2; no firm D call. This CDR3 has 15 amino acids. Between the trimmed V and J ends, which lost 7 bases and 0 bases, there was a span of 18 bases. Germline loops: CDR1 GTSNPN, CDR2 SVGIG (reference sequence). Incomplete CDR3 DNA: TGTGCCTCCCTCCGTGCGAAGAGAGCTAACTATGGC. Its protein is CASLRAKRANYG. The entire CDR3 is CASLRAKRANYGYTF. Full variable domain (rest looked up from reference TRBV30 and TRBJ1-2): SQTIHQWPATLVQPVGSPLSLECTVEGTSNPNLYWYRQAAGRGLQLLFYSVGIGQISSEVPQNLSASRPQDRQFILSSKKLLLSDSGFYLCASLRAKRANYGYTFGSGTRLTVV.

This clone showed up just a few times. The read stops 3 residues short of the end of the CDR3; the missing end is completed from the germline J gene. J is TRBJ2-2 and V is TRBV19, with 7 bases that match TRBD2. The CDR3 runs 15 residues. Trimming at V came to 2 bases and at J to 6 bases, leaving 6 bases not matched to a gene. The V gene's germline CDR1 is LNHDA and CDR2 SQIVND (reference sequence). The CDR3 bases that were read are TGTGCCAGTAGTATACGCGGACTAGTGTCCGGGGAG. Its protein product is CASSIRGLVSGE. From start to end, the CDR3 is CASSIRGLVSGELFF.

Details on this clone: The CDR3 extends 3 residues past the end of the read, so its final part is completed from the germline J gene. The chain carries TRBV18 and TRBJ1-1, with D possibly being TRBD1 (5 bases). Trimming shortened V by 2 bases and J by 3 bases, and 10 bases separated the two germline ends. Germline V gives CDR1 KGHSH, CDR2 LQKENI. This CDR3 contains 14 residues. The covered CDR3 bases are TGTGCCAGCTCACCATCTAGGGGAGACACTGAA. It codes for CASSPSRGDTE. The full CDR3 sequence reads CASSPSRGDTEAFF.

This clone has just a few counts. The read terminates 3 residues ahead of where the CDR3 ends, so the germline J gene completes it. The rearrangement joins TRBV18 to TRBJ2-6; tentatively, D is TRBD2 (6 bases). CDR1 KGHSH and CDR2 LQKENI come from the germline V gene. V dropped 0 bases and J dropped 0 bases, with 6 bases sitting between them. CDR3 length: 16 amino acids. The CDR3 DNA, read in part, is TGTGCCAGCTCACCACCCGGGGGCTCTGGGGCCAACGTC. As protein: CASSPPGGSGANV. The complete CDR3 reads CASSPPGGSGANVLTF. The whole variable domain, remainder taken from reference TRBV18 and TRBJ2-6, is NAGVMQNPRHLVRRRGQEARLRCSPMKGHSHVYWYRQLPEEGLKFMVYLQKENIIDESGMPKERFSAEFPKEGPSILRIQQVVRGDSAAYFCASSPPGGSGANVLTFGAGSRLTVL.

This clone appeared a few times. The sequenced fragment ends 3 residues before the CDR3 boundary, so the rest is inferred from the germline J gene. The gene calls are TRBV2 and TRBJ2-1, with 14 bases identical to TRBD2. The germline gives CDR1 SNHLY, CDR2 FYNNEI. This CDR3 has 19 residues. Losses at the gene ends were 0 bases for V and 0 bases for J; bases not matched to a gene: 4. The CDR3 loop reads CASSEAGLAGGGSYNEQFF. The covered CDR3 bases are TGTGCCAGCAGTGAAGCCGGACTAGCGGGGGGCGGCTCCTACAATGAG.

A word on this clone: The missing CDR3 end, 3 residues past where the read stops, is filled in from the germline J gene. The chain uses TRBV6-2 or TRBV6-3 and TRBJ2-5; 10 nucleotides align to TRBD1. V shed 8 bases, J shed 7 bases, and the junction held 13 bases outside the gene matches. In germline, CDR1 is MNHEY, CDR2 SVGEGT. The CDR3 extends over 15 amino acids. CDR3 loop: CASRSGTGDAWTQYF. The CDR3 bases that were read are TGTGCCAGCCGGTCCGGGACAGGGGACGCTTGGACC.